This T cell receptor beta chain was identified in a study of shared clonotypes between healthy human individuals. Overall study findings and caveats: The authors expected sequencing depth to affect clonotype sharing among donors. Larger richness was generally estimated for naive than memory subsets.

Generated by immunoSEQ multiplex PCR, the TCRdb table keeps only in-frame clones and is missing some. The sample carries about 2.1 million clones, 85% to 95% recorded once. With respect to this clone: Antigen unknown.

Selected positively for CCR7 and CD45RO-negative, naive CD8 cells excluded terminally differentiated effector memory CD45RA+ cells. There are 14 residues in the CDR3. Looked up from germline, CDR1 is SGHKS and CDR2 is YYEKEE (reference sequence). Trimming cost V 4 bases and J 4 bases, with 14 bases left between them. The specimen sequenced was naive CD8+ T cells from PBMCs. This rearrangement joins TRBV5-5 to TRBJ1-2; weak D call: TRBD1 (5 bases). The source of this sequence is a man younger than 35 in good health. Some clones in this sample may be carry-over from other donors' samples. In nucleotides, the CDR3 is TGTGCCAGCAGCCCGGAGGGGCATGGCTATGGCTACACCTTC. Its translation: CASSPEGHGYGYTF.